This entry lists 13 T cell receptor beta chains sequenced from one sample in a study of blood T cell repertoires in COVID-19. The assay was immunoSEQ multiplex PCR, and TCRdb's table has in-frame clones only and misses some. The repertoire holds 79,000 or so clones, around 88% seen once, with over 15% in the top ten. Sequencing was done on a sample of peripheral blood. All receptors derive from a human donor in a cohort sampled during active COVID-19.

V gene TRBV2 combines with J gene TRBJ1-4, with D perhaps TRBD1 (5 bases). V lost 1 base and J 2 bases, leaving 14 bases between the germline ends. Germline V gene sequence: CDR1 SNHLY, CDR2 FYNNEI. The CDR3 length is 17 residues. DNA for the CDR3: TGTGCCAGCAGTGAAGTGTCAGGGCTTTTGACTAATGAAAAACTGTTTTTT. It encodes CASSEVSGLLTNEKLFF.

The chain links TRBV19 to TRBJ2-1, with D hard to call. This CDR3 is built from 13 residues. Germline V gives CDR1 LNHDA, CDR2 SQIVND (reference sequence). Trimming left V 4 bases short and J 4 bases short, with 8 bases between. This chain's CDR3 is CASSSEIYNEQFF. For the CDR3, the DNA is TGTGCCAGTAGTAGCGAAATATACAATGAGCAGTTCTTC.

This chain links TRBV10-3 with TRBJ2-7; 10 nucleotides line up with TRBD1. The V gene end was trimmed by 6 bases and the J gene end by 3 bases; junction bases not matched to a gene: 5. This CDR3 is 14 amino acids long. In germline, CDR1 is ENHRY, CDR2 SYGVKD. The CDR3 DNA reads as TGTGCCATCAGGAACCGGGACAGGGGCTACGAGCAGTACTTC. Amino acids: CAIRNRDRGYEQYF.

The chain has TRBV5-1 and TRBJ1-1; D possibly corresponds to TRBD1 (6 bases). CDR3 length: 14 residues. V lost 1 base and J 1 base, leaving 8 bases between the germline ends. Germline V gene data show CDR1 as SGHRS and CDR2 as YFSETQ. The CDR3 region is CASSLNRANTEAFF. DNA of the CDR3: TGCGCCAGCAGCTTGAACAGGGCGAACACTGAAGCTTTCTTT. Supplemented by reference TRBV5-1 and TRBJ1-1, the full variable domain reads KAGVTQTPRYLIKTRGQQVTLSCSPISGHRSVSWYQQTPGQGLQFLFEYFSETQRNKGNFPGRFSGRQFSNSRSEMNVSTLELGDSALYLCASSLNRANTEAFFGQGTRLTVV.

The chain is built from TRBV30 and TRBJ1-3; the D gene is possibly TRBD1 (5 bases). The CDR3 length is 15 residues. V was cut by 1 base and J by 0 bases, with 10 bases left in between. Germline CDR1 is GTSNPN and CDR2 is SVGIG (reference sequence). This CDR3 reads CAWSGNRLSGNTIYF. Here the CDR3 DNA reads TGTGCCTGGAGTGGGAACAGGCTCTCTGGAAACACCATATATTTT.

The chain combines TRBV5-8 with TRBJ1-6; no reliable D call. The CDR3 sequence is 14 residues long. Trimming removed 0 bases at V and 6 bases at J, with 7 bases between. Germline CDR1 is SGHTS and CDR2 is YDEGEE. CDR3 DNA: TGTGCCAGCAGCTTGGTGTCAGTTAATTCACCCCTCCACTTT. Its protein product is CASSLVSVNSPLHF.

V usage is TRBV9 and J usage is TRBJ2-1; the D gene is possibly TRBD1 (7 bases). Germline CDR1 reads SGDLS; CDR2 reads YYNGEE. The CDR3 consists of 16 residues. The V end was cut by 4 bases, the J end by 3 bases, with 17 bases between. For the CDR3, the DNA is TGTGCCAGCAGCCCCCCAGGGGGGCCTTACTACAATGAGCAGTTCTTC. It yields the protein CASSPPGGPYYNEQFF.

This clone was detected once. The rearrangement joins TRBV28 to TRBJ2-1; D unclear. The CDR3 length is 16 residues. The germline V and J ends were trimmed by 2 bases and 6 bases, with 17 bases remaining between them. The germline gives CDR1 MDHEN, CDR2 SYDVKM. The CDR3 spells CASSLGFTVPGNEQFF. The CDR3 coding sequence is TGTGCCAGCAGTTTAGGTTTTACGGTCCCGGGCAATGAGCAGTTCTTC.

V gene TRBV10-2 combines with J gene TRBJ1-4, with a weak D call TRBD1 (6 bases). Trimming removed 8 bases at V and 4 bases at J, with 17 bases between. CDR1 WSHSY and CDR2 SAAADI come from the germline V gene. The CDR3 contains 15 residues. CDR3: CASSRLGADNEKLFF. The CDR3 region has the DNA TGCGCCAGCTCCAGGTTGGGGGCAGATAATGAAAAACTGTTTTTT.

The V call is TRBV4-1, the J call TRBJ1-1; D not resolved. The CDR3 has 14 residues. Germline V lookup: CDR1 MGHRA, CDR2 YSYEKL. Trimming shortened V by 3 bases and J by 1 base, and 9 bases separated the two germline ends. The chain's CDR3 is CASSHPGRNTEAFF. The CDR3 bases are TGCGCCAGCAGCCACCCAGGTCGGAACACTGAAGCTTTCTTT.

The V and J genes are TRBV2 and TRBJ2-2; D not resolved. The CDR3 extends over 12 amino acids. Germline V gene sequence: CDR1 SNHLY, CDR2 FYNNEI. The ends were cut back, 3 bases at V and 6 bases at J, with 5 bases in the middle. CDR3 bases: TGTGCCAGCAGTGATCTCGCCGGGGAGCTGTTTTTT. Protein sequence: CASSDLAGELFF. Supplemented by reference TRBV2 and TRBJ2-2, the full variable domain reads EPEVTQTPSHQVTQMGQEVILRCVPISNHLYFYWYRQILGQKVEFLVSFYNNEISEKSEIFDDQFSVERPDGSNFTLKIRSTKLEDSAMYFCASSDLAGELFFGEGSRLTVL.

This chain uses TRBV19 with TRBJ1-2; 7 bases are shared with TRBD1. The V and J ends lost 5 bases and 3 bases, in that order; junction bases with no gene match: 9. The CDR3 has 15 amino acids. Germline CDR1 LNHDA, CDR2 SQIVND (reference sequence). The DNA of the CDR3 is TGTGCCAGTAGTCACGGACAGGTTTTGGACTATGGCTACACCTTC. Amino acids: CASSHGQVLDYGYTF.

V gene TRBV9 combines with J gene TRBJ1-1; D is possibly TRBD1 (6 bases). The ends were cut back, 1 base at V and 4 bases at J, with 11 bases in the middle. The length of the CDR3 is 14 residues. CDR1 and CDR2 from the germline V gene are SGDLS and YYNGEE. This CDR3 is CASSVHRESTEAFF. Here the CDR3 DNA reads TGTGCCAGCAGCGTACACAGGGAGAGCACTGAAGCTTTCTTT.